This T cell receptor beta chain came from a study of T cell responses to AZD1222 COVID-19 vaccine. Points from the study as a whole: Just six people given AZD1222 tested seropositive at baseline.

Profiling relied on immunoSEQ multiplex PCR, and the TCRdb table lists in-frame clones only, not all of them. The data contain 90,000 to 150,000 clones, 85% to 90% of them singletons. Pooled together were second doses at about 4 or about 12 weeks. Comment on this clone: Its cognate antigen is unknown.

The receptor's source is an adult who received the AZD1222 COVID-19 vaccine. The starting material was peripheral blood, obtained 28 days after the second AZD1222 dose.

The CDR3 spells CASSSGSYQPQHF. CDR3 DNA: TGTGCCAGCAGCTCAGGGTCGTATCAGCCCCAGCATTTT. The V call is TRBV7-2, the J call TRBJ1-5, with a weak D call TRBD1 (5 bases). Germline V gene data show CDR1 as SGHTA and CDR2 as FQGNSA. Deletions cut 4 bases from V and 5 bases from J, with 9 bases between. CDR3 length: 13 residues.